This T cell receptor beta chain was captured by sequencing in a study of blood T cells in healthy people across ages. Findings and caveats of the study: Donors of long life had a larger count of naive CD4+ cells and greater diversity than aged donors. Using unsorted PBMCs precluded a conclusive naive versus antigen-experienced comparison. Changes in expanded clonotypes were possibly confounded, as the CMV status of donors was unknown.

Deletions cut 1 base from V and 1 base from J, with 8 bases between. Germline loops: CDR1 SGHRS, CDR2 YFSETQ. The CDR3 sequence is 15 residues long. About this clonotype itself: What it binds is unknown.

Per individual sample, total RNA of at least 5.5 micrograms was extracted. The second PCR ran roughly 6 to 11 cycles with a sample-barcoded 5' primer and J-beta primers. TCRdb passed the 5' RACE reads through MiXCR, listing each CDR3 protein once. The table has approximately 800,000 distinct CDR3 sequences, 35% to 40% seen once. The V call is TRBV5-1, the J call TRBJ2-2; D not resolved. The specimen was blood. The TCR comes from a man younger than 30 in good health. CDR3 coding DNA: TGCGCCAGCAGCTTGTTACAGATGAACACCGGGGAGCTGTTTTTT. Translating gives CASSLLQMNTGELFF. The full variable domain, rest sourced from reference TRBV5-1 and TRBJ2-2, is KAGVTQTPRYLIKTRGQQVTLSCSPISGHRSVSWYQQTPGQGLQFLFEYFSETQRNKGNFPGRFSGRQFSNSRSEMNVSTLELGDSALYLCASSLLQMNTGELFFGEGSRLTVL.